This TCR beta chain was profiled in a study of CD8+ T cells in alopecia areata. Trimming took 6 bases from V and 6 from J; bases not matched to a gene: 6. Germline CDR1 and CDR2: MNHEY and SVGAGI. The CDR3 is made up of 13 amino acids. Study-wide results and limits: Scalp lesions, especially in alopecia totalis/universalis, had higher clonality than normal scalp.

Comments on this clone: The target antigen is unknown.

Extraction and reverse transcription of RNA yielded cDNA as the sequencing template. The assay was immunoSEQ multiplex PCR, and TCRdb's table has in-frame clones only and misses some. This sample has 200,000 to 250,000 clones; approximately 52% occur once, and the top ten carry approximately 0.45%. The chain links TRBV6-5 to TRBJ1-2, with TRBD1 identical over 8 bases. The sequence was obtained from a human donor with alopecia areata. Sequencing used CD4+ T cells sorted from blood, obtained at week 0. Written as DNA, the CDR3 is TGTGCCAGCAGACCAGGACAGGGCAATGGCTACACCTTC. Residues: CASRPGQGNGYTF.